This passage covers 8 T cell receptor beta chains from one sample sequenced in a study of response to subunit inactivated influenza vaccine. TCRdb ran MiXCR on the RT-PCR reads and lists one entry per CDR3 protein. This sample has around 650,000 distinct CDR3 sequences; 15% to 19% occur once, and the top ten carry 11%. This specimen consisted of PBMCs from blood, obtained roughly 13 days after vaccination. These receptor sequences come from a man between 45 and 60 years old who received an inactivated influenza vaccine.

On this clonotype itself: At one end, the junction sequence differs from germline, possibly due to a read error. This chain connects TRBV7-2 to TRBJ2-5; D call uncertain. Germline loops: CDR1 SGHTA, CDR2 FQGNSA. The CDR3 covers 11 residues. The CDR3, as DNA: TGTGCCAGCAGTCTTACAGAGGCCCAGTACTTC. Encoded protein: CASSLTEAQYF.

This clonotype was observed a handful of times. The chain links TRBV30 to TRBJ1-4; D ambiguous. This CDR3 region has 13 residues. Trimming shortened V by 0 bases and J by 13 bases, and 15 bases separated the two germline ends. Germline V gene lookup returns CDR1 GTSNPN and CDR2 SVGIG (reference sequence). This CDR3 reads CAWSVLMASGLFF. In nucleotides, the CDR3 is TGTGCCTGGAGTGTGCTGATGGCCTCGGGACTGTTTTTT.

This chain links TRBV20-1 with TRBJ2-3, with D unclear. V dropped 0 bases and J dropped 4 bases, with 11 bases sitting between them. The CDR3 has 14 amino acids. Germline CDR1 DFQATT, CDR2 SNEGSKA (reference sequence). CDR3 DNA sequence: TGCAGTGCTAGAGATGGGCAGACCCCAGATACGCAGTATTTT. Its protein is CSARDGQTPDTQYF.

Here the CDR3 reads CASSLDALRDRLYEQYF. CDR3 nucleotide sequence: TGTGCCAGCAGCTTAGATGCTCTTCGGGACCGACTTTACGAGCAGTACTTC. This chain uses TRBV11-2 with TRBJ2-7; D may be TRBD1 or TRBD2 (5 bases each). The V and J ends lost 0 bases and 4 bases respectively, with 19 bases between them. Per the germline V gene, CDR1 is SGHAT and CDR2 is FQNNGV. The CDR3 contains 17 residues.

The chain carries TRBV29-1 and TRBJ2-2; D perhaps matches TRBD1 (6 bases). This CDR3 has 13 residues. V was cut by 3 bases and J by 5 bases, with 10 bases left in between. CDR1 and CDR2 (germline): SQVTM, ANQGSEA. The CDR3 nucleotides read TGCAGCGTTGATAGGGACACTACCGGGGAGCTGTTTTTT. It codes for CSVDRDTTGELFF.

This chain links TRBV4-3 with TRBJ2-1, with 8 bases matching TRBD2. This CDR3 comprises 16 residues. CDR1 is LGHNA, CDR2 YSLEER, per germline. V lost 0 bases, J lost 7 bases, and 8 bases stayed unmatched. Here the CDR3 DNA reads TGCGCCAGCAGCCAAGATAGACGGGGGGGCAGAAATGAGCAGTTCTTC. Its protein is CASSQDRRGGRNEQFF.

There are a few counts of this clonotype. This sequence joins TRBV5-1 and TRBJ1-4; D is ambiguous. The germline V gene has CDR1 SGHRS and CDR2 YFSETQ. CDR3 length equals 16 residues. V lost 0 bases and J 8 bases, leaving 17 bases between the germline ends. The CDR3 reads CASSLGAGGNLEKLFF. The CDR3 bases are TGCGCCAGCAGCTTGGGGGCGGGTGGAAACCTGGAAAAACTGTTTTTT.

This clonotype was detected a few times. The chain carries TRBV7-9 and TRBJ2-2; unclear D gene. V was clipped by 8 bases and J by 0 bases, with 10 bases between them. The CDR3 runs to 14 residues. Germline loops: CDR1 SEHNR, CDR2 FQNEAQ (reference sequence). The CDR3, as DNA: TGTGCCAGCGCAGAAAACGCGAACACCGGGGAGCTGTTTTTT. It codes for CASAENANTGELFF.